The sequence of this TCR beta chain was determined in a study of cytomegalovirus exposure and HLA in healthy donors. Background on the study: A preliminary data release comprised 80 million to 95 million unique TCRs obtained from HLA-typed donors.

The PCR had 60 Vbeta and 13 Jbeta primers. Clones were read by immunoSEQ multiplex PCR, and TCRdb kept only the in-frame ones, dropping some. The sample includes some 130,000 clones, roughly 70% of them seen just once. The CDR3 has 15 amino acids. J gave up 4 bases and V 3 bases, and 6 bases lay outside the gene matches. CDR1 and CDR2 (germline): SGHAT, FQNNGV. Concerning this clone itself: Its antigen is undetermined.

Findings and limits, study-wide: Follow-up analysis later connected one missense variant in DCLRE1C with trimming of TCR beta V- and J-genes. Previous analysis showed most TCR beta V segments were productive about 87% or about 30% of the time.

The V gene is TRBV11-2, the J gene TRBJ2-1, with TRBD2 matching 7 bases. The sequence came from a human donor in good health. Sequenced sample: PBMCs. The CDR3 region is CASSLTGGGYNEQFF. CDR3 nucleotide sequence: TGTGCCAGCAGCTTGACGGGGGGAGGGTACAATGAGCAGTTCTTC.